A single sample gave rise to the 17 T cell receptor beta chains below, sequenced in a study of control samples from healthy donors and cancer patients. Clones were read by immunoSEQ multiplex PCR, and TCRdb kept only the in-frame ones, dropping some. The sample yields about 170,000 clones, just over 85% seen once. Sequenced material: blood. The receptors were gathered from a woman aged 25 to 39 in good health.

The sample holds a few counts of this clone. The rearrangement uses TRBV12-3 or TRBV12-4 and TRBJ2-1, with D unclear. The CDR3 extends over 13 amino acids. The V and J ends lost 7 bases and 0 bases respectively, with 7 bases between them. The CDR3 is CASMWSSYNEQFF. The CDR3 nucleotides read TGTGCCAGCATGTGGAGCTCCTACAATGAGCAGTTCTTC.

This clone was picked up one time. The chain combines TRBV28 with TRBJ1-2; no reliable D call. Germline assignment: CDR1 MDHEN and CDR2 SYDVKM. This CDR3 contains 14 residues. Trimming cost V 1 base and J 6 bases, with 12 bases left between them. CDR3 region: CASSLSPITHGYTF. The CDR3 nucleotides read TGTGCCAGCAGTTTATCCCCGATTACCCATGGCTACACCTTC.

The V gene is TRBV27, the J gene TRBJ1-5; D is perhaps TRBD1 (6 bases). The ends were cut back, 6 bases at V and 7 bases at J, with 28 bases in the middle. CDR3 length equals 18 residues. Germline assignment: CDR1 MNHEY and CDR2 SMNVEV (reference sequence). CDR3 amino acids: CASSPRAGQGNGNQPQHF. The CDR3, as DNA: TGTGCCAGCAGCCCAAGGGCCGGGCAGGGGAACGGAAACCAGCCCCAGCATTTT.

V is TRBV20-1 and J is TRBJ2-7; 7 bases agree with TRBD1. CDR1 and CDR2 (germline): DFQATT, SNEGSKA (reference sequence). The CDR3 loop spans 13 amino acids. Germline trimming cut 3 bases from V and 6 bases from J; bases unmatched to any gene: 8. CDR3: CSASVRGRLEQYV. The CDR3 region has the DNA TGCAGTGCTAGTGTAAGGGGGCGTCTCGAGCAGTACGTC.

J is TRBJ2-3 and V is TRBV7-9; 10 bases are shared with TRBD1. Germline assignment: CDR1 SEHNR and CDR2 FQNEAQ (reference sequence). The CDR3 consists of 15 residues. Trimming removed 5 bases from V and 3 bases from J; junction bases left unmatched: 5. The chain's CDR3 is CASSPGQGGTDTQYF. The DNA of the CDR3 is TGTGCCAGCAGCCCCGGACAGGGGGGTACAGATACGCAGTATTTT.

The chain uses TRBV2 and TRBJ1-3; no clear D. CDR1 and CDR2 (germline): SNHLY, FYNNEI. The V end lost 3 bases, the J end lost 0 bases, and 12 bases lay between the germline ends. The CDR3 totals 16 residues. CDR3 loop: CASSDWTAYSGNTIYF. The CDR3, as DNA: TGTGCCAGCAGTGATTGGACCGCGTACTCTGGAAACACCATATATTTT.

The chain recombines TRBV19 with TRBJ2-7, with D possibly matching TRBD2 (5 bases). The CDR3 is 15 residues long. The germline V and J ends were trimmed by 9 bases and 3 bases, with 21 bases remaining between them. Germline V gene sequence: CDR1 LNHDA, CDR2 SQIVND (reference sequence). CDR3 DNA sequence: TGTGCCAGCACCCAACCGGGCCAGCGGTTCTACGAGCAGTACTTC. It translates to CASTQPGQRFYEQYF.

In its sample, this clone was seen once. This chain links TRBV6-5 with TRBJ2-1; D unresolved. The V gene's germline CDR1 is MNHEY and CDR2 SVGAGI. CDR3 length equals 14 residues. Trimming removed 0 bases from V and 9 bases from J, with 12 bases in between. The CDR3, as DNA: TGTGCCAGCAGTTACTCCCCCAAAGCTGGTGAGCAGTTCTTC. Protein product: CASSYSPKAGEQFF.

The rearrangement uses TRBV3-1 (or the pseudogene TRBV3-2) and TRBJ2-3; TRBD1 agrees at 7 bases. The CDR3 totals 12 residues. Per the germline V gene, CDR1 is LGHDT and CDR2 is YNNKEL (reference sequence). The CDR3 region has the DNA TGTGCGACCGGGACAGCCACAGATACGCAGTATTTT. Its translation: CATGTATDTQYF.

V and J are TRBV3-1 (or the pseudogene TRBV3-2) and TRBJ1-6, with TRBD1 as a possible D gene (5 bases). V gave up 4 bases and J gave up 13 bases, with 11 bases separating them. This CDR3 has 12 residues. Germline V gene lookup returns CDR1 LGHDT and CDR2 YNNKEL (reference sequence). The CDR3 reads CASSRPGGPLHF. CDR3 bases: TGTGCCAGCAGCCGCCCGGGGGGGCCCCTCCACTTT.

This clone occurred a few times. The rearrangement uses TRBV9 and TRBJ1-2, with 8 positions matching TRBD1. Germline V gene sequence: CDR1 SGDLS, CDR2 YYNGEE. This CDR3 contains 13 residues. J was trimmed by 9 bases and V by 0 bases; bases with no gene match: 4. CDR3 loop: CASSVEHRGSYTF. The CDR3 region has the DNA TGTGCCAGCAGCGTAGAACACAGGGGGAGCTACACCTTC.

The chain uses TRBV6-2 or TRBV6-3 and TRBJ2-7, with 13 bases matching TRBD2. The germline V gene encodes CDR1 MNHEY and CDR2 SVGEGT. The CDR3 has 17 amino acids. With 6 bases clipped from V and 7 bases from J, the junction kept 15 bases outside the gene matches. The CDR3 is CASSRTSGSIAPREQYF. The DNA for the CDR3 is TGTGCCAGCAGCAGGACTAGCGGGAGTATAGCCCCCCGAGAGCAGTACTTC.

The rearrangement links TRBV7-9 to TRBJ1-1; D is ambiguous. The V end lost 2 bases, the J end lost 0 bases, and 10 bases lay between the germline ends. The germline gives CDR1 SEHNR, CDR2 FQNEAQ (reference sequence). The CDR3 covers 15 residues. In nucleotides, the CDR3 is TGTGCCAGCAGCTTACAGGCTAACATGAACACTGAAGCTTTCTTT. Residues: CASSLQANMNTEAFF.

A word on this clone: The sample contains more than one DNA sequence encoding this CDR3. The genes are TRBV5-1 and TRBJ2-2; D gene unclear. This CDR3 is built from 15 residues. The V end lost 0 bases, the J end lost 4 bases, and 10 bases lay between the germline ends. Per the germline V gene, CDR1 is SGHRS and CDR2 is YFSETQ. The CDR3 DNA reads TGCGCCAGCAGCTTGGGGGGTTCCTTCACCGGGGAGCTGTTTTTT. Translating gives CASSLGGSFTGELFF.

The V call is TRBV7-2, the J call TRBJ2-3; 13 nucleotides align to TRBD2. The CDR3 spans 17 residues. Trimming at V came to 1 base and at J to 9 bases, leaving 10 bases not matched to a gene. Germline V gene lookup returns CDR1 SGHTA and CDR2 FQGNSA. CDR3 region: CASSLDPGLAGFKTQYF. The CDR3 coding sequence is TGTGCCAGCAGCTTAGATCCGGGACTAGCGGGATTCAAGACGCAGTATTTT.

CDR3 sequence reads: CASSFRIQVVYEQYV. The CDR3 nucleotides read TGTGCCAGCAGTTTCCGTATACAGGTCGTCTACGAGCAGTACGTC. The chain carries TRBV6-2 or TRBV6-3 and TRBJ2-7, with D possibly matching TRBD1 (5 bases). The CDR3 runs 15 residues. Trimming shortened V by 4 bases and J by 3 bases, and 16 bases separated the two germline ends. Germline CDR1 is MNHEY and CDR2 is SVGEGT.

CDR3 DNA: TGCGCCAGCAGCTGGACAGGGGGAGAGGATGGCTACACCTTC. Translated, it gives CASSWTGGEDGYTF. The chain has TRBV5-1 and TRBJ1-2, with 10 bases fitting TRBD1. This CDR3 has 14 amino acids. V was clipped by 3 bases and J by 6 bases; unmatched bases: 5. Germline CDR1 and CDR2: SGHRS and YFSETQ.